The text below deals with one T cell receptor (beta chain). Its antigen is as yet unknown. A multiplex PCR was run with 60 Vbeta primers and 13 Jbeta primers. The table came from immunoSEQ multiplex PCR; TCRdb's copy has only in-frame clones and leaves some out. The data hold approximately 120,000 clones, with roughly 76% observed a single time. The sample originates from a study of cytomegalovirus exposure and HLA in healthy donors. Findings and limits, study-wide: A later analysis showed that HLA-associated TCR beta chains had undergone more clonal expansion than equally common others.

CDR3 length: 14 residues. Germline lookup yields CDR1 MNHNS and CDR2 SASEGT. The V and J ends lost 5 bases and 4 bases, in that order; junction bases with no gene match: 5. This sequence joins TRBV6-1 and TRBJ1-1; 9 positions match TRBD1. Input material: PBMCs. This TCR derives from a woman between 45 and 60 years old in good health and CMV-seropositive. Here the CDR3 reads CASSPGQGLTEAFF. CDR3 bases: TGTGCCAGCAGTCCCGGACAGGGGCTCACTGAAGCTTTCTTT.